This T cell receptor (beta chain) was profiled in a study of cytomegalovirus exposure and HLA in healthy donors. Study-level information: Out of roughly 200 million T cells, an earlier analysis found 117 million unique TCR beta sequences in total. Overall study findings and caveats: Some V segments could not be told apart, so they were left out, TRBV6-2 and TRBV6-3 among them. Presence/absence results assume similar sequencing depth per donor, which may not hold. Three chains linked to CMV were shown in vitro to be specific for CMV antigens.

PCR used 60 Vbeta primers and 13 Jbeta primers. Repertoires were generated with immunoSEQ multiplex PCR, while TCRdb's copy carries only in-frame clones and drops some. The table shows roughly 160,000 clones, with 75% to 90% occurring only once. V lost 5 bases, J lost 3 bases, and 7 bases stayed unmatched. The CDR3 is 14 amino acids. Germline CDR1 reads SGHRS; CDR2 reads YFSETQ. To note about this clone: What it binds is not known.

The clonotype was recovered from a male donor in good health and CMV-seronegative. The source material was PBMCs. The gene calls are TRBV5-1 and TRBJ2-7; 8 bases are shared with TRBD2. The CDR3 region has the DNA TGCGCCAGCAGGATTAGCGGGGCCTACTACGAGCAGTACTTC. Translated: CASRISGAYYEQYF. The whole variable domain, remainder taken from reference TRBV5-1 and TRBJ2-7, is KAGVTQTPRYLIKTRGQQVTLSCSPISGHRSVSWYQQTPGQGLQFLFEYFSETQRNKGNFPGRFSGRQFSNSRSEMNVSTLELGDSALYLCASRISGAYYEQYFGPGTRLTVT.